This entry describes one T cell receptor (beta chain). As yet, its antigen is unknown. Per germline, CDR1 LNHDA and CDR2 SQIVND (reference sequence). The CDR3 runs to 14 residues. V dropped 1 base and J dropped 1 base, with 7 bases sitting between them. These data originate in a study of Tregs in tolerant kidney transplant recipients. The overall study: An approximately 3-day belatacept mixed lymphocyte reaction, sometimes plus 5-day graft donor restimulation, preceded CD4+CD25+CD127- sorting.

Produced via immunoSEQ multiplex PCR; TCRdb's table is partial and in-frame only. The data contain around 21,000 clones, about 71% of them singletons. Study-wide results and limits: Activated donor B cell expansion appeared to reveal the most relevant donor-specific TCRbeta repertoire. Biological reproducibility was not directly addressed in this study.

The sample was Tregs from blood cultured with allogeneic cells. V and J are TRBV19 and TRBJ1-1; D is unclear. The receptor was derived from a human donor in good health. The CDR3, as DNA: TGTGCCAGTAGTATAGTAACAGAGAACACTGAAGCTTTCTTT. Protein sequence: CASSIVTENTEAFF.